A selection of T cell receptor beta chains follows, all from one sample in a study of cytomegalovirus exposure and HLA in healthy donors. Here immunoSEQ multiplex PCR was the method, and the copy in TCRdb shows in-frame clones only, minus some. The sample holds 200,000 or so clones. The sequenced sample was PBMCs. All receptors come from a boy between 10 and 17 years old in good health and CMV-seronegative. The CDR3 runs from the conserved cysteine through the conserved F or W. D genes are given only for firm matches.

v_call: TRBV2
cdr3_length: 15
d_call: -
j_call: TRBJ2-1
cdr3_nt: TGTGCCAGCAGTGAAGGACAACTCTCCTACAATGAGCAGTTCTTC
cdr3_aa: CASSEGQLSYNEQFF

v_call: TRBV30
cdr3_length: 15
d_call: TRBD2
j_call: TRBJ2-3
cdr3_nt: TGTGCCTGGAGTCTTTCTAGCGGTAGCACAGATACGCAGTATTTT
cdr3_aa: CAWSLSSGSTDTQYF

v_call: TRBV9
cdr3_length: 13
d_call: -
j_call: TRBJ2-1
cdr3_nt: TGTGCCAGCAGCTCAAGGACAGACAATGAGCAGTTCTTC
cdr3_aa: CASSSRTDNEQFF

v_call: TRBV4-1
cdr3_length: 14
d_call: -
j_call: TRBJ2-3
cdr3_nt: TGCGCCAGCAGCCTTCCGACACGCACAGATACGCAGTATTTT
cdr3_aa: CASSLPTRTDTQYF

v_call: TRBV5-1
cdr3_length: 19
d_call: TRBD2
j_call: TRBJ2-7
cdr3_nt: TGCGCCAGCAGCTCCGTCCTAGCGGGGGGCCGAATAAGCTCCTACGAGCAGTACTTC
cdr3_aa: CASSSVLAGGRISSYEQYF

v_call: TRBV10-3
cdr3_length: 14
d_call: -
j_call: TRBJ1-6
cdr3_nt: TGTGCCATCAGGTTGAGCTCCTATAATTCACCCCTCCACTTT
cdr3_aa: CAIRLSSYNSPLHF

v_call: TRBV7-9
cdr3_length: 16
d_call: TRBD2
j_call: TRBJ2-2
cdr3_nt: TGTGCCAGCAGCCCGCCGGGACTAGCGGACACCGGGGAGCTGTTTTTT
cdr3_aa: CASSPPGLADTGELFF

v_call: TRBV7-5
cdr3_length: 12
d_call: -
j_call: TRBJ2-7
cdr3_nt: TGTGCCAATATCAGGTCGACCTACGAGCAGTACTTC
cdr3_aa: CANIRSTYEQYF

v_call: TRBV20-1
cdr3_length: 11
d_call: -
j_call: TRBJ2-3
cdr3_nt: TGCAGTGCCTCTGGCACAGATACGCAGTATTTT
cdr3_aa: CSASGTDTQYF

v_call: TRBV27
cdr3_length: 13
d_call: TRBD2
j_call: TRBJ2-1
cdr3_nt: TGTGCCAGCAGTTGGGGGGGGGAGTCTGAGCAGTTCTTC
cdr3_aa: CASSWGGESEQFF

v_call: TRBV27
cdr3_length: 13
d_call: -
j_call: TRBJ2-5
cdr3_nt: TGTGCCAGCAGCCCCGGGGAGGTGGAGACCCAGTACTTC
cdr3_aa: CASSPGEVETQYF

v_call: TRBV27
cdr3_length: 13
d_call: -
j_call: TRBJ2-1
cdr3_nt: TGTGCCAGCTCTTGGGGCCAGGACAATGAGCAGTTCTTC
cdr3_aa: CASSWGQDNEQFF

v_call: TRBV19
cdr3_length: 14
d_call: -
j_call: TRBJ1-1
cdr3_nt: TGTGCCAGTAGTATCCTACTAGGGAACACTGAAGCTTTCTTT
cdr3_aa: CASSILLGNTEAFF

v_call: TRBV7-6
cdr3_length: 15
d_call: TRBD2
j_call: TRBJ2-1
cdr3_nt: TGTGCCAGCAGCGTCGGGGGGGCCCGAGGGAATGAGCAGTTCTTC
cdr3_aa: CASSVGGARGNEQFF

v_call: TRBV15
cdr3_length: 13
d_call: -
j_call: TRBJ2-1
cdr3_nt: TGTGCCACCAGCGGTGGGGACACCCCTATCTTATTCTTC
cdr3_aa: CATSGGDTPILFF

v_call: TRBV28
cdr3_length: 16
d_call: TRBD1
j_call: TRBJ1-1
cdr3_nt: TGTGCCAGCAGACGAAGACAGGGGCGAGGGGACACTGAAGCTTTCTTT
cdr3_aa: CASRRRQGRGDTEAFF

v_call: TRBV7-9
cdr3_length: 15
d_call: -
j_call: TRBJ2-2
cdr3_nt: TGTGCCAGCAGCCCGGGGAAGACGAACACCGGGGAGCTGTTTTTT
cdr3_aa: CASSPGKTNTGELFF

v_call: TRBV15
cdr3_length: 15
d_call: TRBD1
j_call: TRBJ2-1
cdr3_nt: TGTGCCACCAGCGACCGGGACAGTTCCTACAATGAGCAGTTCTTC
cdr3_aa: CATSDRDSSYNEQFF

v_call: TRBV5-1
cdr3_length: 14
d_call: -
j_call: TRBJ2-7
cdr3_nt: TGCGCCAGCAGGGAGGTTGCTCGAACCTACGAGCAGTACTTC
cdr3_aa: CASREVARTYEQYF

v_call: TRBV6-6
cdr3_length: 12
d_call: -
j_call: TRBJ2-1
cdr3_nt: TGTGCCAGCAGTAGCGAGGGGGTGGCTGAGTTCTTC
cdr3_aa: CASSSEGVAEFF

v_call: TRBV6-1
cdr3_length: 15
d_call: -
j_call: TRBJ1-5
cdr3_nt: TGTGCCAGCAGCCGGAGCGTGGGGGCGGATCAGCCCCAGCATTTT
cdr3_aa: CASSRSVGADQPQHF

v_call: TRBV5-1
cdr3_length: 15
d_call: -
j_call: TRBJ2-3
cdr3_nt: TGCGCCAGCAGCTGGGGGACAACTAGCACAGATACGCAGTATTTT
cdr3_aa: CASSWGTTSTDTQYF

v_call: TRBV13
cdr3_length: 14
d_call: TRBD1
j_call: TRBJ1-3
cdr3_nt: TGTGCCAGCAGCCCGGGACAGTCCGGAAACACCATATATTTT
cdr3_aa: CASSPGQSGNTIYF

v_call: TRBV11-2
cdr3_length: 16
d_call: -
j_call: TRBJ2-3
cdr3_nt: TGTGCCAGCAGCCCCCGGGCTACAGGCTTCACAGATACGCAGTATTTT
cdr3_aa: CASSPRATGFTDTQYF

v_call: TRBV5-1
cdr3_length: 14
d_call: -
j_call: TRBJ2-7
cdr3_nt: TGCGCCAGCAGCTTGGATCCAGGCAGCTACGAGCAGTACTTC
cdr3_aa: CASSLDPGSYEQYF

v_call: TRBV18
cdr3_length: 13
d_call: -
j_call: TRBJ1-1
cdr3_nt: TGTGCCAGCTCACCACCCTCTAAGACTGAAGCTTTCTTT
cdr3_aa: CASSPPSKTEAFF

v_call: TRBV7-6
cdr3_length: 13
d_call: -
j_call: TRBJ1-2
cdr3_nt: TGTGCCAGCAGCCCACGGACTGCTGTTGGCTACACCTTC
cdr3_aa: CASSPRTAVGYTF

v_call: TRBV7-8
cdr3_length: 13
d_call: -
j_call: TRBJ2-3
cdr3_nt: TGTGCCAGCAGCTTAGGACTGACAGATACGCAGTATTTT
cdr3_aa: CASSLGLTDTQYF

v_call: TRBV19
cdr3_length: 15
d_call: TRBD1
j_call: TRBJ1-2
cdr3_nt: TGTGCCAGTAGTACTTCTCCAGGGGGGAACTATGGCTACACCTTC
cdr3_aa: CASSTSPGGNYGYTF

v_call: TRBV27
cdr3_length: 13
d_call: -
j_call: TRBJ2-3
cdr3_nt: TGTGCCAGCAGTTTAAGTCGTGCGGATACGCAGTATTTT
cdr3_aa: CASSLSRADTQYF

v_call: TRBV10-1
cdr3_length: 10
d_call: -
j_call: TRBJ2-3
cdr3_nt: TGCGCCACCCCGTCAGATACGCAGTATTTT
cdr3_aa: CATPSDTQYF

v_call: TRBV5-4
cdr3_length: 14
d_call: -
j_call: TRBJ1-1
cdr3_nt: TGTGCCAGCAGCTTGGGTCCAATGAACACTGAAGCTTTCTTT
cdr3_aa: CASSLGPMNTEAFF

v_call: TRBV11-3
cdr3_length: 15
d_call: TRBD1
j_call: TRBJ1-4
cdr3_nt: TGTGCCAGCAGCTCAGGGACAGGGGACAATGAAAAACTGTTTTTT
cdr3_aa: CASSSGTGDNEKLFF

v_call: TRBV19
cdr3_length: 13
d_call: -
j_call: TRBJ2-1
cdr3_nt: TGTGCCACCTACGGGACACTAAACAATGAGCAGTTCTTC
cdr3_aa: CATYGTLNNEQFF

v_call: TRBV27
cdr3_length: 15
d_call: TRBD1
j_call: TRBJ2-1
cdr3_nt: TGTGCCAGCAGTTTCCCGGGACAGCAAGCCGGGGAGCAGTTCTTC
cdr3_aa: CASSFPGQQAGEQFF

v_call: TRBV7-2
cdr3_length: 16
d_call: -
j_call: TRBJ1-1
cdr3_nt: TGTGCCAGCAGCTTAGGAGGGGTCATCGGGGGCACTGAAGCTTTCTTT
cdr3_aa: CASSLGGVIGGTEAFF

v_call: TRBV7-3
cdr3_length: 12
d_call: TRBD2
j_call: TRBJ2-1
cdr3_nt: TGTGCCAGCAGCTTGGCGGGGGAGGGACTGTTCTTC
cdr3_aa: CASSLAGEGLFF

v_call: TRBV4-1
cdr3_length: 18
d_call: TRBD2
j_call: TRBJ2-3
cdr3_nt: TGCGCCAGCAGCCAACACGGGACTAGTCCCCTAGGGGCAGATACGCAGTATTTT
cdr3_aa: CASSQHGTSPLGADTQYF

v_call: TRBV7-3
cdr3_length: 15
d_call: -
j_call: TRBJ2-7
cdr3_nt: TGTGCCAGCAGCTTAATCCCCTCTTCGTCCTACGAGCAGTACTTC
cdr3_aa: CASSLIPSSSYEQYF

v_call: TRBV27
cdr3_length: 17
d_call: TRBD1
j_call: TRBJ1-1
cdr3_nt: TGTGCCAGCAGTTTATCCCAGGGGGCACTTATGAACACTGAAGCTTTCTTT
cdr3_aa: CASSLSQGALMNTEAFF

v_call: TRBV5-5
cdr3_length: 14
d_call: -
j_call: TRBJ1-1
cdr3_nt: TGTGCCAGCAGCTTGCCCCACTTGTTCACTGAAGCTTTCTTT
cdr3_aa: CASSLPHLFTEAFF

v_call: TRBV18
cdr3_length: 14
d_call: -
j_call: TRBJ2-2
cdr3_nt: TGTGCCAGCTCATCGGAAGGGGCCAGCGGGGAGCTGTTTTTT
cdr3_aa: CASSSEGASGELFF

v_call: TRBV5-4
cdr3_length: 15
d_call: -
j_call: TRBJ2-2
cdr3_nt: TGTGCCAGCAGCCTCGGAGAGGGGAGGAACGGGGAGCTGTTTTTT
cdr3_aa: CASSLGEGRNGELFF

v_call: TRBV5-1
cdr3_length: 18
d_call: TRBD1
j_call: TRBJ2-1
cdr3_nt: TGCGCCAGCAGCTGGCGGGACAGGGTAGGGGGTTCCTACAATGAGCAGTTCTTC
cdr3_aa: CASSWRDRVGGSYNEQFF

v_call: TRBV6-1
cdr3_length: 14
d_call: TRBD1
j_call: TRBJ2-7
cdr3_nt: TGTGCCAGCAGTGGACAGGGACAATCCTACGAGCAGTACTTC
cdr3_aa: CASSGQGQSYEQYF

v_call: TRBV28
cdr3_length: 12
d_call: -
j_call: TRBJ1-2
cdr3_nt: TGTGCCAGCAGTTGGGGAGGCTATGGCTACACCTTC
cdr3_aa: CASSWGGYGYTF

v_call: TRBV6-1
cdr3_length: 13
d_call: -
j_call: TRBJ2-7
cdr3_nt: TGTGCCAGCAGCTCACAGGTAGCCTACGAGCAGTACTTC
cdr3_aa: CASSSQVAYEQYF

v_call: TRBV5-4
cdr3_length: 14
d_call: -
j_call: TRBJ1-4
cdr3_nt: TGTGCCAGCAGCGAGGACAGCCTTAATGAAAAACTGTTTTTT
cdr3_aa: CASSEDSLNEKLFF

v_call: TRBV19
cdr3_length: 14
d_call: TRBD2
j_call: TRBJ2-5
cdr3_nt: TGTGCCAGTAGTATCCGACTAGCCGCCGAGACCCAGTACTTC
cdr3_aa: CASSIRLAAETQYF

v_call: TRBV30
cdr3_length: 13
d_call: -
j_call: TRBJ1-2
cdr3_nt: TGTGCCTGGAGTGTAGGAGATAACTATGGCTACACCTTC
cdr3_aa: CAWSVGDNYGYTF

v_call: TRBV18
cdr3_length: 14
d_call: -
j_call: TRBJ2-5
cdr3_nt: TGTGCCAGCTCACCGAGTTTTGGGGGGGAGACCCAGTACTTC
cdr3_aa: CASSPSFGGETQYF

v_call: TRBV19
cdr3_length: 20
d_call: TRBD1
j_call: TRBJ2-4
cdr3_nt: TGTGCCAGTAGTATAACGGGGAACAGGGGTGGGGTTGGGGCCAAAAACATTCAGTACTTC
cdr3_aa: CASSITGNRGGVGAKNIQYF

v_call: TRBV5-6
cdr3_length: 14
d_call: TRBD1
j_call: TRBJ2-7
cdr3_nt: TGTGCCAGCAGCGGGACAGGAGTCTCCTACGAGCAGTACTTC
cdr3_aa: CASSGTGVSYEQYF

v_call: TRBV12-5
cdr3_length: 13
d_call: -
j_call: TRBJ1-1
cdr3_nt: TGTGCTAGTGGTTTCGGGGGTGGTACTGAAGCTTTCTTT
cdr3_aa: CASGFGGGTEAFF

v_call: TRBV19
cdr3_length: 14
d_call: -
j_call: TRBJ1-4
cdr3_nt: TGTGCCAGTAGTATAACCGGATCCAGGGAAAAACTGTTTTTT
cdr3_aa: CASSITGSREKLFF

v_call: TRBV29-1
cdr3_length: 12
d_call: -
j_call: TRBJ1-1
cdr3_nt: TGCAGCGTTGTGTCTGGCGGCACTGAAGCTTTCTTT
cdr3_aa: CSVVSGGTEAFF

v_call: TRBV5-8
cdr3_length: 15
d_call: TRBD1
j_call: TRBJ1-5
cdr3_nt: TGTGCCAGCAGCACCGGGACAGGGGGATATCAGCCCCAGCATTTT
cdr3_aa: CASSTGTGGYQPQHF

v_call: TRBV5-6
cdr3_length: 15
d_call: TRBD1
j_call: TRBJ2-1
cdr3_nt: TGTGCCAGCAGCTTGGGGGACAGGGGGAGCAATGAGCAGTTCTTC
cdr3_aa: CASSLGDRGSNEQFF

v_call: TRBV27
cdr3_length: 13
d_call: -
j_call: TRBJ1-1
cdr3_nt: TGTGCCAGCAGTTTCTCCAGGGCCACTGAAGCTTTCTTT
cdr3_aa: CASSFSRATEAFF